The source of this TCR beta chain is a study of blood T cell repertoires in COVID-19. Repertoires were generated with immunoSEQ multiplex PCR, while TCRdb's copy carries only in-frame clones and drops some. The sample has 110,000 or so clones; less than 85% are singletons. V gave up 9 bases and J gave up 0 bases; unmatched junction bases: 4. Germline-derived CDR1 and CDR2 are LNHDA and SQIVND (reference sequence). The CDR3 consists of 15 residues. This chain joins TRBV19 and TRBJ1-4; 10 nucleotides match TRBD1. Material: peripheral blood. This clonotype was obtained from a human donor in a cohort sampled during active COVID-19. The chain's CDR3 is CASRDRGATNEKLFF. CDR3 coding DNA: TGTGCCAGCCGGGACAGGGGTGCAACTAATGAAAAACTGTTTTTT. The whole variable domain, remainder taken from reference TRBV19 and TRBJ1-4, is DGGITQSPKYLFRKEGQNVTLSCEQNLNHDAMYWYRQDPGQGLRLIYYSQIVNDFQKGDIAEGYSVSREKKESFPLTVTSAQKNPTAFYLCASRDRGATNEKLFFGSGTQLSVL.